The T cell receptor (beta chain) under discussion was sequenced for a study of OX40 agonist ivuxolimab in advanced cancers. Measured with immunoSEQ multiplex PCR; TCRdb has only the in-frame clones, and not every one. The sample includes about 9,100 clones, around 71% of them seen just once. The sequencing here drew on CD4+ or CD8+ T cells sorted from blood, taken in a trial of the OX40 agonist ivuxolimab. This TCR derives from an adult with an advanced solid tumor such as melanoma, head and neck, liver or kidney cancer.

The CDR3 bases are TGTGCCAGCAGCTCTAACCCCGGACTTTCACCCCTCCACTTT. Its protein is CASSSNPGLSPLHF. The chain has TRBV5-6 and TRBJ1-6; D is unclear. This CDR3 is 14 amino acids long. The V gene's germline CDR1 is SGHDT and CDR2 YYEEEE. Trimming removed 3 bases from V and 9 bases from J, with 13 bases in between.